Given below is one T cell receptor (beta chain) in context. V was shortened by 4 bases and J by 0 bases, with 14 bases between the two germline ends. Looked up from germline, CDR1 is SGHRS and CDR2 is YFSETQ. The CDR3 has 16 residues. These data belong to a study of blood T cell repertoires in COVID-19. Study information: Samples came from the United States, Italy and Spain, spanning acute and convalescent COVID-19. PBMCs, B-cell-depleted T cells, or T cells were the source of the cDNA or gDNA that made up the material.

Original handling: Nucleated cell counts were estimated from reference gene primer amplification. Sequencing used immunoSEQ multiplex PCR; TCRdb keeps in-frame clones, though not all of them. The DNA gave D and trimming, while V, J and clone size come from that table. The data hold approximately 210,000 clones, with over 75% observed a single time. Sequencing was done on a sample of peripheral blood. The TCR was taken from a man in his forties or fifties with active or convalescent COVID-19. V usage is TRBV5-1 and J usage is TRBJ1-3, with no clear D. CDR3 loop: CASSLEENISGNTIYF. DNA of the CDR3: TGCGCCAGCAGCCTAGAGGAAAATATCTCTGGAAACACCATATATTTT.